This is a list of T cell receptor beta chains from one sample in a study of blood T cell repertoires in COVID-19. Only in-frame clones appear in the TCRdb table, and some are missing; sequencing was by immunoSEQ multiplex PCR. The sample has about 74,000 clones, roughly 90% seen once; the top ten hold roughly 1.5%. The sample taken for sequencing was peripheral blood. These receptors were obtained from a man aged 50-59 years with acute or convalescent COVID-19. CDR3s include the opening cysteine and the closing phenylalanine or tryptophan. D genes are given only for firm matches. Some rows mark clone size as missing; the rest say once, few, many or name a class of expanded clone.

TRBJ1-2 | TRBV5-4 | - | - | TGTGCCAGCGCACCAGGGGCGGACCCTAACTATGGCTACACCTTC | CASAPGADPNYGYTF
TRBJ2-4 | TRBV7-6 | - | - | TGTGCCAGCGCCGCCGGGGCCAGGGGGGAAAACATTCAGTACTTC | CASAAGARGENIQYF
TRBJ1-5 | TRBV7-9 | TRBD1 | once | TGTGCCAGCAGCACGACAGGGGGAGTAGGAAATCAGCCCCAGCATTTT | CASSTTGGVGNQPQHF
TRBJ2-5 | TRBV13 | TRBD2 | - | TGTGCCAGCAGCTCTCCGGGACTAGCGGGAGGAGAGACCCAGTACTTC | CASSSPGLAGGETQYF
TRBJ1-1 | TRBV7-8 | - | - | TGTGCCAGCAGCCGAGGGCTGGTAACTGAAGCTTTCTTT | CASSRGLVTEAFF
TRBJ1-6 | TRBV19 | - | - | TGTGCCAGTAGTATTCTACAGCTAAATTCACCCCTCCACTTT | CASSILQLNSPLHF
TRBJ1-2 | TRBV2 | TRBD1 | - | TGTGCCAGCAGTACAGGGGGCTATGGCTACACCTTC | CASSTGGYGYTF
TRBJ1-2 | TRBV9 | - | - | TGTGCCAGCAGCGTAGGACTTGGGACTGGGCCTGGCTACACCTTC | CASSVGLGTGPGYTF
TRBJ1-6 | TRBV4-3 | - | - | TGCGCCAGCAGCTTAGAAGCGGTTCCGAGCTCCTATAATTCACCCCTCCACTTT | CASSLEAVPSSYNSPLHF
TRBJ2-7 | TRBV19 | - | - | TGTGCCAGTAGTATAGGGAGCAACTACGAGCAGTACTTC | CASSIGSNYEQYF
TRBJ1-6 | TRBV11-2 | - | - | TGTGCCAGCAGCCCTCAGGGAAGTCATTCACCCCTCCACTTT | CASSPQGSHSPLHF
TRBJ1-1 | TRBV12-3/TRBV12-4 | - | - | TGTGCCAGCAGCACCACAAAGAACACTGAAGCTTTCTTT | CASSTTKNTEAFF
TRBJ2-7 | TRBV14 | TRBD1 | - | TGTGCCAGCAGCCGCCAATGGACAGGCGTTAACTACGAGCAGTACTTC | CASSRQWTGVNYEQYF
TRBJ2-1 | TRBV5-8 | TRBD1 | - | TGTGCCAGCAGCGTCTCTCCGGGACAGGCAAACGAGCAGTTCTTC | CASSVSPGQANEQFF
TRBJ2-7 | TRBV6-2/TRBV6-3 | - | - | TGTGCCGGCACCCCGGGGAGACTCGCCTACGAGCAGTACTTC | CAGTPGRLAYEQYF
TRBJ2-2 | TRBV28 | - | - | TGTGCCAGCAGTCCCCGTCTCCTGAACACCGGGGAGCTGTTTTTT | CASSPRLLNTGELFF
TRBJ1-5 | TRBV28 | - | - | TGTGCCAGCAGTTTAGACAGGACCAGCTATCAGCCCCAGCATTTT | CASSLDRTSYQPQHF
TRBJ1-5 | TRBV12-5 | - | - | TGTGCTAGTGGTGCCGGCGGGCGGAGACTTTATAGCAATCAGCCCCAGCATTTT | CASGAGGRRLYSNQPQHF
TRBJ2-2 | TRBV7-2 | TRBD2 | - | TGTGCCAGCAGCTTAGGACTAGCGGGCATCACCGGGGAGCTGTTTTTT | CASSLGLAGITGELFF
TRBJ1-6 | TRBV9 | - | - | TGTGCCAGCAGCGTAGGTGGGGGGATAAATTCACCCCTCCACTTT | CASSVGGGINSPLHF
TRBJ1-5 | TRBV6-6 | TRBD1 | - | TGTGCCAGCAGTTTCAACAGGGGTCAGCCCCAGCATTTT | CASSFNRGQPQHF
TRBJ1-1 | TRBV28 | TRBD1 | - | TGTGCCAGCAGGCCGGGACAGCTGAACACTGAAGCTTTCTTT | CASRPGQLNTEAFF
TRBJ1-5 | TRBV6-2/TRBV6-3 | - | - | TGTGCCAGCAGTTACTATACTTCACAGCCCCAGCATTTT | CASSYYTSQPQHF
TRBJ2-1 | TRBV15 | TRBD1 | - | TGTGCCACCAAGGGGATTCTACCACTGGGACAGCTAACCTACAATGAGCAGTTCTTC | CATKGILPLGQLTYNEQFF
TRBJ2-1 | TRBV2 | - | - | TGTGCCAGCAGTTCACCCGGGTCAGACTATGAGCAGTTCTTC | CASSSPGSDYEQFF
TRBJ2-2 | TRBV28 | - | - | TGTGCCAGCAGTTCTGAGGTCACCGGGGAGCTGTTTTTT | CASSSEVTGELFF
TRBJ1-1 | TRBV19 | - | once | TGTGCCACGAGGTTGAACACTGAAGCTTTCTTT | CATRLNTEAFF
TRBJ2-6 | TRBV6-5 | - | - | TGTGCCAGCAGTAACAGGGCTGCTGGGGCCAACGTCCTGACTTTC | CASSNRAAGANVLTF
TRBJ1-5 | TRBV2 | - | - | TGTGCCAGCAGTGAAGGGCAGGGAAGTCAGCCCCAGCATTTT | CASSEGQGSQPQHF
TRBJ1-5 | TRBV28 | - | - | TGTGCCAGCAGTTTTAGTCTCAATCAGCCCCAGCATTTT | CASSFSLNQPQHF
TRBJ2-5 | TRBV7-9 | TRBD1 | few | TGTGCCAGCAGCTTGTGGGACAGGGGAAGAGAGACCCAGTACTTC | CASSLWDRGRETQYF
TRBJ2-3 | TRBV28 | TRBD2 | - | TGTGCCAGCAGCATAGCGGGGCCCACAGATACGCAGTATTTT | CASSIAGPTDTQYF
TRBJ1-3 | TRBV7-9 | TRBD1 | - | TGTGCCAGCACCAAGGACAGGGTCTCTGGAAACACCATATATTTT | CASTKDRVSGNTIYF
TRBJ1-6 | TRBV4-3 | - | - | TGCGCCAGCAGCCAAGACGCAGGGCGCAATTCACCCCTCCACTTT | CASSQDAGRNSPLHF
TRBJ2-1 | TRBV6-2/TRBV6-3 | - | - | TGTGCCAGCAGTCAGGGTTCCTACAATGAGCAGTTCTTC | CASSQGSYNEQFF
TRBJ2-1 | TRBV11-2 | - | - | TGTGCCAGCAGCGCAGGGTTCTATGAGCAGTTCTTC | CASSAGFYEQFF
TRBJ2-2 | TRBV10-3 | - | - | TGTGCCACCCCCTCGGCAGGGAACACCGGGGAGCTGTTTTTT | CATPSAGNTGELFF
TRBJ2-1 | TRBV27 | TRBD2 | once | TGTGCCAGCAGTCCACTAGCGGGAGTCTACAATGAGCAGTTCTTC | CASSPLAGVYNEQFF
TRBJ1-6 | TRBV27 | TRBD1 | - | TGTGCCAGCAGGGACCCGGGACAGGGTATGCATTCACCCCTCCACTTT | CASRDPGQGMHSPLHF
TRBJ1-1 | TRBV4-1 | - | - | TGCGCCAGCAGCCAAGGCGCAACGTATTTATCCACTGATGAAGCTTTCTTT | CASSQGATYLSTDEAFF
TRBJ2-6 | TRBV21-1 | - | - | TGTGCCAGCAGCAACGGAGGCTCCCCTGGGGCCAACGTCCTGACTTTC | CASSNGGSPGANVLTF
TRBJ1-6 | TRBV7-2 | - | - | TGTGCCAGCAGCATATACGACAGCCCCTATAATTCACCCCTCCACTTT | CASSIYDSPYNSPLHF
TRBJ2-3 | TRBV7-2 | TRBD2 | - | TGTGCCAGCAGCAAAGTAGCGGGGATCACAGATACGCAGTATTTT | CASSKVAGITDTQYF
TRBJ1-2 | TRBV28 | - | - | TGTGCCACCCTGGAGAGTAACTATGGCTACACCTTC | CATLESNYGYTF
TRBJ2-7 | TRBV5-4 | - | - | TGTGCCAGCAGCACCCTTGACAGGTTCGACGAGCAGTACTTC | CASSTLDRFDEQYF
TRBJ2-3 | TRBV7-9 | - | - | TGTGCCAGCAGCCAGGACACAGATACGCAGTATTTT | CASSQDTDTQYF
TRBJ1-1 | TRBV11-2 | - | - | TGTGCCAGCAGCTTACGGTCGGGGGGCATTAGCACTGAAGCTTTCTTT | CASSLRSGGISTEAFF
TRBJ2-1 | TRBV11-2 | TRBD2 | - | TGTGCCAGCAGCTTCAGAGGCGCTAGCGGGGGGGGCTACAATGAGCAGTTCTTC | CASSFRGASGGGYNEQFF
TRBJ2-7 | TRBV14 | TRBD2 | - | TGTGCCAGCAGCCAAGTATCTAGCGGGAAATACGAGCAGTACTTC | CASSQVSSGKYEQYF
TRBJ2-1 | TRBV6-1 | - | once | TGTGCCAGCAGTGAAGCGCGGAACAATGAGCAGTTCTTC | CASSEARNNEQFF
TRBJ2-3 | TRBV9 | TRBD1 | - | TGTGCCAGCAGCGTAGAACAGGGGATAACAGATACGCAGTATTTT | CASSVEQGITDTQYF
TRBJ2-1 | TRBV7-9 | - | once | TGTGCCAGCATCTCAACTAGGGAGCACAATGAGCAGTTCTTC | CASISTREHNEQFF
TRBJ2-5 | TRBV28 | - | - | TGTGCCAGCAGTTTAGGGGGGGGCCGAGAGACCCAGTACTTC | CASSLGGGRETQYF
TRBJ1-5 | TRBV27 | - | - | TGTGCCAGCAGCTCAGTCCAGAACGGCAATCAGCCCCAGCATTTT | CASSSVQNGNQPQHF
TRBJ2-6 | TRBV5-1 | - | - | TGCGCCAGCAGGTCGGGGGACTCTGGGGCCAACGTCCTGACTTTC | CASRSGDSGANVLTF
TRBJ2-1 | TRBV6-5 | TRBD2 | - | TGTGCCAGCAGTTTTTCCGGGACTAGCGGTGACAATGAGCAGTTCTTC | CASSFSGTSGDNEQFF
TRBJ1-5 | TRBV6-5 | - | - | TGTGCCAGCAGTATGACAGGACGGGAAGGGCAGCCCCAGCATTTT | CASSMTGREGQPQHF